Following are 22 T cell receptor beta chains from one sample sequenced in a study of early T cells in non-severe SARS-CoV-2 infection. TCRdb itself ran the 5' RACE reads through MiXCR, one entry per CDR3 protein. The table has about 30,000 distinct CDR3 sequences, approximately 5% seen once. The specimen sequenced was whole blood. These receptors originate from an adult who was a healthcare worker with PCR-confirmed SARS-CoV-2 infection or an uninfected control (not recorded which).

V usage is TRBV6-5 and J usage is TRBJ1-2, with a weak D call TRBD1 (6 bases). The CDR3 is 13 amino acids. Germline loops: CDR1 MNHEY, CDR2 SVGAGI. With 5 bases removed from V and 3 bases from J, the gap between germline ends came to 10 bases. In DNA, the CDR3 is TGTGCCAGCAGTGCAGGGGAGGACTATGGCTACACCTTC. This gives the protein CASSAGEDYGYTF.

This clonotype was recorded many times. V is TRBV5-1 and J is TRBJ2-1; D not certain. The CDR3 runs 17 residues. CDR1 is SGHRS, CDR2 YFSETQ, per germline. Trimming removed 3 bases from V and 1 base from J, with 17 bases in between. The CDR3 here is CASSSIPSADSYNEQFF. CDR3 DNA: TGCGCCAGCAGCTCCATTCCGTCGGCGGATTCCTACAATGAGCAGTTCTTC.

This clonotype was seen repeatedly, ten times or more. The V call is TRBV29-1, the J call TRBJ2-7; 10 bases align to TRBD1. This CDR3 has 18 residues. Germline V gene lookup returns CDR1 SQVTM and CDR2 ANQGSEA. J gave up 1 base and V 4 bases, and 16 bases lay outside the gene matches. The CDR3 coding sequence is TGCAGCGTTGGACAGGGGGCATGGACAGCGTATAGGTCCTACGAGCAGTACTTC. This gives the protein CSVGQGAWTAYRSYEQYF.

This clonotype was counted a few times. V and J are TRBV20-1 and TRBJ2-7; possible D gene TRBD1, 5 bases. Trimming pared 5 bases from V and 3 bases from J, leaving 26 bases between. The germline V gene encodes CDR1 DFQATT and CDR2 SNEGSKA (reference sequence). The CDR3 has 17 residues. The CDR3 spells CSALPHRSNLRGYEQYF. CDR3 DNA: TGCAGTGCTCTACCCCATCGGAGCAACCTAAGGGGCTACGAGCAGTACTTC.

This clonotype was observed many times. The V gene is TRBV7-6, the J gene TRBJ2-7, with 7 nucleotides matching TRBD1. The CDR3 is made up of 16 amino acids. The germline gives CDR1 SGHVS, CDR2 FNYEAQ. V lost 1 base and J lost 3; bases outside the gene matches: 9. Here the CDR3 reads CASSLEGTASYYEQYF. The CDR3 DNA sequence: TGTGCCAGCAGCTTAGAAGGGACAGCTTCTTACTACGAGCAGTACTTC.

This clonotype was counted at least ten times. The gene calls are TRBV6-5 and TRBJ1-1; TRBD1 is a possible D gene (6 bases). With 4 bases removed from V and 4 bases from J, the gap between germline ends came to 19 bases. Per the germline V gene, CDR1 is MNHEY and CDR2 is SVGAGI. The CDR3 loop spans 16 amino acids. CDR3 sequence reads: CASSSPRRGAGTEAFF. CDR3 DNA: TGTGCCAGCAGTTCGCCGCGACGGGGGGCCGGCACTGAAGCTTTCTTT.

This clonotype was counted at least ten times. V and J are TRBV27 and TRBJ1-5, with TRBD1 as a possible D gene (6 bases). CDR1 and CDR2 (germline): MNHEY, SMNVEV (reference sequence). V gave up 1 base and J gave up 7 bases, with 14 bases separating them. The CDR3 loop spans 15 amino acids. The CDR3 region has the DNA TGTGCCAGCAGTTTATACTACAGGGACCACCAGCCCCAGCATTTT. This translates into CASSLYYRDHQPQHF.

This clonotype was counted many times. The genes are TRBV4-3 and TRBJ2-7, with 12 positions matching TRBD2. In germline, CDR1 is LGHNA, CDR2 YSLEER. With 0 bases clipped from V and 4 bases from J, the junction kept 7 bases outside the gene matches. The CDR3 is made up of 17 amino acids. CDR3 bases: TGCGCCAGCAGCCAAGATCGCCCTAGCGGGGGGGCTTACGAGCAGTACTTC. It yields the protein CASSQDRPSGGAYEQYF.

Only a few counts were recorded for this clonotype. The chain recombines TRBV6-5 with TRBJ1-2, with no clear D. V lost 2 bases and J 0 bases, leaving 10 bases between the germline ends. Germline V gene sequence: CDR1 MNHEY, CDR2 SVGAGI. This CDR3 contains 15 residues. DNA for the CDR3: TGTGCCAGCAGTTACGTGAGCACCCCTAACTATGGCTACACCTTC. Translation: CASSYVSTPNYGYTF.

This clonotype was detected ten times or more. The rearrangement links TRBV30 to TRBJ1-6, with TRBD1 identical over 8 bases. The CDR3 has 15 residues. V dropped 0 bases and J dropped 10; count of bases not matched to a gene: 8. Germline V lookup: CDR1 GTSNPN, CDR2 SVGIG (reference sequence). The CDR3 loop is CAWSVGPDRGSPLHF. CDR3 coding DNA: TGTGCCTGGAGTGTAGGGCCTGACAGGGGATCACCCCTCCACTTT. Filled out from reference TRBV30 and TRBJ1-6, the complete variable domain reads SQTIHQWPATLVQPVGSPLSLECTVEGTSNPNLYWYRQAAGRGLQLLFYSVGIGQISSEVPQNLSASRPQDRQFILSSKKLLLSDSGFYLCAWSVGPDRGSPLHFGNGTRLTVT.

This clonotype appeared many times. The chain has TRBV29-1 and TRBJ2-5; 14 bases line up with TRBD2. The V and J ends lost 3 bases and 5 bases, in that order; junction bases with no gene match: 8. CDR3 length: 16 amino acids. Germline CDR1 and CDR2: SQVTM and ANQGSEA. The CDR3 DNA reads TGCAGCGTTGACCGACTAGCGGGAGGGCCAGATGAGACCCAGTACTTC. This translates into CSVDRLAGGPDETQYF.

This clonotype was detected a few times. The genes are TRBV24-1 and TRBJ2-1; D is perhaps TRBD2 (6 bases). V lost 5 bases and J lost 2, with 15 bases in between. Germline V gene data show CDR1 as KGHDR and CDR2 as SFDVKD. CDR3 size: 16 residues. In nucleotides, the CDR3 is TGTGCCACCAGTGGTAGCGGTCCAAGGGCCTACAATGAGCAGTTCTTC. Translated: CATSGSGPRAYNEQFF.

This clonotype has a count of ten or more. J is TRBJ1-4 and V is TRBV7-9; 9 nucleotides line up with TRBD1. From germline, CDR1 is SEHNR and CDR2 FQNEAQ (reference sequence). Trimming cost V 6 bases and J 7 bases; bases outside gene matches: 9. The CDR3 is 15 residues long. This chain's CDR3 is CASRGQGRSSEKLFF. The CDR3 nucleotides are TGTGCCAGCAGGGGACAGGGACGATCGAGTGAAAAACTGTTTTTT.

This clonotype was recorded many times. The V gene is TRBV7-9, the J gene TRBJ2-1; tentatively, D is TRBD2 (5 bases). With 5 bases removed from V and 0 bases from J, the gap between germline ends came to 11 bases. Germline V gives CDR1 SEHNR, CDR2 FQNEAQ (reference sequence). The CDR3 has 15 amino acids. The CDR3 sequence: CASSRYGGSYNEQFF. CDR3 DNA sequence: TGTGCCAGCAGCCGGTACGGAGGCTCCTACAATGAGCAGTTCTTC.

This clonotype appeared many times. V gene TRBV7-6 combines with J gene TRBJ2-7; possibly TRBD1 or TRBD2 for D (5 bases each). The V and J ends lost 3 bases and 2 bases respectively, with 11 bases between them. The CDR3 runs 14 residues. Germline V gene lookup returns CDR1 SGHVS and CDR2 FNYEAQ. The CDR3: CASSFLEGPYEQYF. For the CDR3, the DNA is TGTGCCAGCAGCTTCCTCGAGGGACCCTACGAGCAGTACTTC.

This clonotype was counted ten times or more. J is TRBJ2-3 and V is TRBV3-1; D remains ambiguous. Germline lookup yields CDR1 LGHDT and CDR2 YNNKEL (reference sequence). This CDR3 is built from 12 residues. V lost 1 base and J 4 bases, leaving 3 bases between the germline ends. The chain's CDR3 is CASSQVPDTQYF. CDR3 nucleotide sequence: TGTGCCAGCAGCCAAGTACCAGATACGCAGTATTTT.

Points on this clonotype: Since a much larger clone is just one base distant, this may be a read error. This rearrangement joins TRBV11-2 to TRBJ2-1; no clear D gene. Germline lookup yields CDR1 SGHAT and CDR2 FQNNGV. This CDR3 region has 15 residues. As DNA, the CDR3 is TGTGCCAGCAGCTTAGAAATCCCACCCTACGATGAGCAGTTCTTC. Protein: CASSLEIPPYDEQFF.

This clonotype was observed a handful of times. The V call is TRBV6-6, the J call TRBJ2-1; 8 bases line up with TRBD2. The CDR3 totals 12 residues. CDR1 is MNHNY and CDR2 is SVGAGI in the germline V gene (reference sequence). CDR3: CAGAGVGDEQFF. The CDR3 DNA sequence: TGTGCTGGAGCGGGAGTCGGGGATGAGCAGTTCTTC.

This clonotype has ten or more counts. The gene calls are TRBV29-1 and TRBJ2-7; D call uncertain. V shed 4 bases and J shed 6 bases, with 13 bases lying between them. The CDR3 covers 12 residues. Germline CDR1 reads SQVTM; CDR2 reads ANQGSEA. The CDR3, as DNA: TGCAGCGTTGTCGGACCCGCCCGCGAGCAGTACTTC. Translating gives CSVVGPAREQYF.

This clonotype was found many times. The chain uses TRBV21-1 and TRBJ1-4. TRBV21-1 is a documented pseudogene. This CDR3 is 16 amino acids long. Here the CDR3 DNA reads TGTGCCAGCAGCAAAGTAGTAGGGAAAGGAGATGAAAAACTGTTTTTT. It specifies CASSKVVGKGDEKLFF.

This clonotype was seen ten or more times. The chain is built from TRBV5-8 and TRBJ2-1; D gene uncertain. From germline, CDR1 is SGHTS and CDR2 YDEGEE. This CDR3 region has 14 residues. V was pared by 2 bases and J by 1 base, with 7 bases between. The CDR3 region has the DNA TGTGCCAGCAGCTTTGGCGATTCCTACAATGAGCAGTTCTTC. This sequence encodes CASSFGDSYNEQFF.

This clonotype was counted at least ten times. V usage is TRBV7-9 and J usage is TRBJ2-7; TRBD1 or TRBD2 may be the D gene (5 bases each). The CDR3 sequence is 12 residues long. Germline V lookup: CDR1 SEHNR, CDR2 FQNEAQ (reference sequence). V lost 1 base, J lost 6 bases, and 7 bases lay in between. CDR3 sequence (DNA): TGTGCCAGCAGCTTAGGGGGGAGCGAGCAGTACTTC. Its translation: CASSLGGSEQYF.